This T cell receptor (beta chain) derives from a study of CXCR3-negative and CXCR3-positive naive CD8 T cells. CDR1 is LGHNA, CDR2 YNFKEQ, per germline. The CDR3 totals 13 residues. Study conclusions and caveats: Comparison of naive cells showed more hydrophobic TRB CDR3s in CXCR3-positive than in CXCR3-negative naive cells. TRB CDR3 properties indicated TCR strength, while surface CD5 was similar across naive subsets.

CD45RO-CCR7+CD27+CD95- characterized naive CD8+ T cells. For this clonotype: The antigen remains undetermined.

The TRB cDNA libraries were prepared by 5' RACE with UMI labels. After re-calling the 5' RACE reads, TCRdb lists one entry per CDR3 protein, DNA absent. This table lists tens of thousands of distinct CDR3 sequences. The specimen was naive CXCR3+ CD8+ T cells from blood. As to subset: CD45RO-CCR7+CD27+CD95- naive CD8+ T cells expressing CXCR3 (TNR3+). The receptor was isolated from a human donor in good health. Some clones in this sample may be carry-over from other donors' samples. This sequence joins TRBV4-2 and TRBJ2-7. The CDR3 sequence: CASSQEIGVEQYF.